The subject of this entry is one T cell receptor beta chain. Antigen unknown. This record belongs to a study of a mutant IDH1 vaccine in newly diagnosed glioma. In the study overall: Patients, over weeks 1, 3, 5, 7, 11, 15, 19 and 23, received a total of eight vaccinations. Previous care, which was radiotherapy, temozolomide, or both, most often involved both. The initiation of vaccination occurred 4-6 weeks after radiotherapy alone, or with temozolomide cycles.

This CDR3 spans 12 amino acids. Trimming cost V 4 bases and J 4 bases, with 5 bases left between them. CDR1 and CDR2 from the germline V gene are SGHAT and FQNNGV. Time point given: week 11, during vaccination. Every single dose of the vaccine, 300 ug of mutant IDH1 20-mer peptide, came with topical imiquimod. Astrocytomas that were new, WHO grade 3 or 4, IDH1-mutant and ATRX-lost were present in the donors. Method: immunoSEQ multiplex PCR; TCRdb's copy keeps in-frame clones and lacks some. The data show about 130,000 clones, with around 80% seen just once and about 5.5% held by the top ten. Sequencing was performed on PBMCs, taken from a glioma patient whose treatment included an IDH1 peptide vaccine. The chain combines TRBV11-2 with TRBJ2-1; TRBD2 is a possible D gene (5 bases). The receptor's source is a man aged 35-49 years with glioma. CDR3 protein: CASSSGYNEQFF. CDR3 DNA: TGTGCCAGCAGCTCGGGATACAATGAGCAGTTCTTC.